The 9 T cell receptor beta chains reported below all come from one sample, sequenced in a study of cytomegalovirus exposure and HLA in healthy donors. The PCR used 60 Vbeta and 13 Jbeta primers. The table came from immunoSEQ multiplex PCR; TCRdb's copy has only in-frame clones and leaves some out. The sample includes some 170,000 clones, 75% to 90% of them seen just once. Sequenced input: PBMCs. The receptors come from a man aged 50 or older in good health and CMV-seropositive.

In DNA form, the CDR3 reads TGTGCCAGTAGTTTTTACAGGGAAAGCAATCAGCCCCAGCATTTT. Protein: CASSFYRESNQPQHF. The chain joins TRBV19 to TRBJ1-5; D is possibly TRBD1 (6 bases). Looked up from germline, CDR1 is LNHDA and CDR2 is SQIVND (reference sequence). V was trimmed by 5 bases and J by 1 base, leaving 12 bases between them. The CDR3 runs 15 residues.

The J gene is TRBJ2-4, the V gene TRBV5-1; D might be TRBD1 (5 bases). CDR1 and CDR2 from the germline V gene are SGHRS and YFSETQ. There are 12 residues in the CDR3. V lost 5 bases and J lost 5, with 8 bases in between. The CDR3 nucleotides read TGCGCCAGCAGGGACATTGAAAACATTCAGTACTTC. It codes for CASRDIENIQYF.

The V call is TRBV18, the J call TRBJ1-6; 8 bases agree with TRBD1. CDR1 and CDR2 (germline): KGHSH, LQKENI. The CDR3 sequence is 14 residues long. The junction had 1 base not matched to a gene; V was cut back by 2 bases and J by 7 bases. CDR3 in amino acids: CASSPRQGNSPLHF. CDR3 sequence (DNA): TGTGCCAGCTCACCAAGACAGGGGAATTCACCCCTCCACTTT.

The V gene is TRBV5-4, the J gene TRBJ2-2; 11 positions agree with TRBD2. The germline gives CDR1 SGHNT, CDR2 YYREEE (reference sequence). This CDR3 contains 15 residues. Losses at the gene ends were 5 bases for V and 3 bases for J; bases not matched to a gene: 3. The DNA for the CDR3 is TGTGCCAGCAGGGGGGGACTAGCGGACACCGGGGAGCTGTTTTTT. Protein product: CASRGGLADTGELFF.

The J gene is TRBJ2-1, the V gene TRBV10-3, with TRBD1 matching over 7 bases. The ends lost 4 bases at V and 7 bases at J; junction bases unmatched: 7. CDR3 size: 14 residues. Germline CDR1 ENHRY, CDR2 SYGVKD. The CDR3 sequence is CAISGQGGENEQFF. CDR3 DNA: TGTGCCATCAGTGGACAGGGTGGGGAGAATGAGCAGTTCTTC.

The chain couples TRBV7-9 to TRBJ2-6, with a weak D call TRBD1 (5 bases). The CDR3 extends over 17 amino acids. Looked up from germline, CDR1 is SEHNR and CDR2 is FQNEAQ (reference sequence). Trimming removed 8 bases at V and 1 base at J, with 18 bases between. The CDR3 DNA follows: TGTGCCAGCTCCCGGCCAAAAACAGGATCTGGGGCCAACGTCCTGACTTTC. Its translation is CASSRPKTGSGANVLTF. Based on the CDR3 plus reference TRBV7-9 and TRBJ2-6, the full variable domain is DTGVSQNPRHKITKRGQNVTFRCDPISEHNRLYWYRQTLGQGPEFLTYFQNEAQLEKSRLLSDRFSAERPKGSFSTLEIQRTEQGDSAMYLCASSRPKTGSGANVLTFGAGSRLTVL.

About this clone itself: One end of the junction varies from germline; a read error may be responsible. The rearrangement uses TRBV6-1 and TRBJ2-7; TRBD1 aligns across 8 bases. The CDR3 sequence is 14 residues long. Germline lookup yields CDR1 MNHNS and CDR2 SASEGT. The CDR3 DNA sequence: TGTACCAGCAGTGAATGGACAGGGTACTACGAGCAGTACTTC. Translated, it gives CTSSEWTGYYEQYF.

V is TRBV18 and J is TRBJ2-6, with 11 bases lining up with TRBD1. V lost 5 bases and J lost 0; bases outside the gene matches: 6. The germline V gene has CDR1 KGHSH and CDR2 LQKENI. This CDR3 contains 18 residues. The CDR3 DNA follows: TGTGCCAGCTCAACCCGGGACAGGGGGGCCTCTGGGGCCAACGTCCTGACTTTC. As protein: CASSTRDRGASGANVLTF.

The genes are TRBV6-6 and TRBJ1-5, with a tentative D call TRBD1 (6 bases). The V gene's germline CDR1 is MNHNY and CDR2 SVGAGI (reference sequence). Trimming pared 4 bases from V and 5 bases from J, leaving 18 bases between. The CDR3 runs to 16 residues. CDR3 protein: CASSSLLTRGDQPQHF. The CDR3 DNA reads TGTGCCAGCAGTTCCCTTCTCACCAGGGGAGATCAGCCCCAGCATTTT.